The 15 T cell receptor beta chains presented below share a single source sample, sequenced in a study of Graves' ophthalmopathy and Graves' hyperthyroidism. Amplification from RNA transcripts yielded the TCR beta CDR3 regions. The library came from an HTBI-primed first-round RT-PCR and a second-round multiplex PCR. TCRdb redid the calling of the multiplex PCR reads with MiXCR, one entry per CDR3 protein. The profile covers about 210,000 distinct CDR3 sequences, with less than 30% appearing a single time and approximately 9.6% taken by the ten largest. Sequencing was performed on peripheral blood. Receptor source: a man aged 50-59 years with Graves' ophthalmopathy.

This clonotype was seen repeatedly, ten times or more. The chain recombines TRBV9 with TRBJ2-7; D remains unclear. Trimming cost V 3 bases and J 5 bases, with 9 bases left between them. Germline loops: CDR1 SGDLS, CDR2 YYNGEE. This CDR3 has 12 residues. CDR3 nucleotides: TGTGCCAGCAGCGGACTTCTCAACGAGCAGTACTTC. Translated: CASSGLLNEQYF.

This clonotype was seen ten or more times. The CDR3 is CASRDGYTF. As DNA, the CDR3 is TGTGCCAGCAGGGATGGCTACACCTTC. The gene calls are TRBV11-2 and TRBJ1-2; D remains unclear. Trimming left V 6 bases short and J 6 bases short, with 2 bases between. Germline CDR1 SGHAT, CDR2 FQNNGV. This CDR3 comprises 9 residues.

J is TRBJ1-2 and V is TRBV12-3 or TRBV12-4; D may be TRBD1 (5 bases). There are 15 residues in the CDR3. The V end lost 3 bases, the J end lost 2 bases, and 13 bases lay between the germline ends. CDR3 in amino acids: CASSFRQIKNYGYTF. Written as DNA, the CDR3 is TGTGCCAGCAGTTTCCGACAGATTAAAAACTATGGCTACACCTTC.

This clonotype was counted ten times or more. The CDR3 loop is CASSYSGISGNTIYF. Written as DNA, the CDR3 is TGTGCCAGCAGTTACTCGGGAATCTCTGGAAACACCATATATTTT. V and J are TRBV6-5 and TRBJ1-3; D is unresolved. The CDR3 has 15 amino acids. V lost 0 bases, J lost 0 bases, and 6 bases lay in between. The germline V gene encodes CDR1 MNHEY and CDR2 SVGAGI.

This clonotype came up many times. The chain carries TRBV6-2 or TRBV6-3 and TRBJ2-2; a possible D gene is TRBD2 (6 bases). Germline V gives CDR1 MNHEY, CDR2 SVGEGT. Trimming took off 2 bases at V and 5 bases at J, with 15 bases between the two ends. The CDR3 consists of 16 residues. The DNA for the CDR3 is TGTGCCAGCAGTTACGAGGGGCTAGCGTATACCGGGGAGCTGTTTTTT. Its translation: CASSYEGLAYTGELFF.

This clonotype was counted at least ten times. The CDR3 DNA follows: TGTGCCAGCAGTATCGGACAGGGTTTTGGCTACACCTTC. This encodes CASSIGQGFGYTF. J is TRBJ1-2 and V is TRBV6-2 or TRBV6-3; 8 bases map to TRBD1. Germline trimming cut 5 bases from V and 7 bases from J; bases unmatched to any gene: 6. The germline V gene has CDR1 MNHEY and CDR2 SVGEGT. This CDR3 has 13 amino acids.

This clonotype was recorded at least ten times. The rearrangement joins TRBV15 to TRBJ1-3, with unresolved D. V was cut by 2 bases and J by 4 bases, with 15 bases left in between. The CDR3 is 16 amino acids. Looked up from germline, CDR1 is LNHNV and CDR2 is YYDKDF (reference sequence). Here the CDR3 DNA reads TGTGCCACCAGCAGAACGATTGGGTCCGGGGGAAACACCATATATTTT. This gives the protein CATSRTIGSGGNTIYF.

This clonotype has a count of ten or more. The chain couples TRBV2 to TRBJ1-5, with unresolved D. V was clipped by 3 bases and J by 4 bases, with 7 bases between them. Germline CDR1 SNHLY, CDR2 FYNNEI. The CDR3 length is 13 residues. CDR3 residues: CASSDAENQPQHF. The CDR3 DNA follows: TGTGCCAGCAGTGACGCAGAGAATCAGCCCCAGCATTTT.

This chain joins TRBV27 and TRBJ1-5, with TRBD1 as a possible D gene (5 bases). Trimming took 6 bases from V and 4 from J, leaving 13 bases between them. Germline V CDR1 and CDR2: MNHEY, SMNVEV (reference sequence). CDR3 length equals 14 residues. CDR3 sequence (DNA): TGTGCCAGCAGCGGGGCAGGGTGGAATCAGCCCCAGCATTTT. Its translation is CASSGAGWNQPQHF.

The sample holds many counts of this clonotype. The rearrangement uses TRBV15 and TRBJ1-2; the D is unclear. This CDR3 spans 16 amino acids. The ends were cut back, 0 bases at V and 1 base at J, with 12 bases in the middle. In germline, CDR1 is LNHNV, CDR2 YYDKDF (reference sequence). The CDR3 DNA reads TGTGCCACCAGCAGAGATCGTAGGCCGATTAACTATGGCTACACCTTC. It is translated as CATSRDRRPINYGYTF.

This clonotype appeared a single time. The chain is built from TRBV13 and TRBJ2-7; 9 bases map to TRBD1. Germline loops: CDR1 PRHDT, CDR2 FYEKMQ (reference sequence). This CDR3 region has 13 residues. V lost 4 bases to trimming and J lost 6 bases; unmatched junction nucleotides: 4. Here the CDR3 DNA reads TGTGCCAGCAGCTGGGGACAGGGCCTCGAGCAGTACTTC. Protein: CASSWGQGLEQYF.

This clonotype was seen repeatedly, ten times or more. The chain employs TRBV12-3 or TRBV12-4 and TRBJ1-5; 7 nucleotides match TRBD1. J was trimmed by 0 bases and V by 4 bases; bases with no gene match: 0. The CDR3 is 14 amino acids. The CDR3 nucleotides read TGTGCCAGCAGTTACAGGGGTAGCAATCAGCCCCAGCATTTT. It yields the protein CASSYRGSNQPQHF.

This clonotype was counted once. The rearrangement joins TRBV7-2 to TRBJ1-6; D remains ambiguous. CDR1 and CDR2 from the germline V gene are SGHTA and FQGNSA. The CDR3 runs 13 residues. The V and J ends lost 1 base and 11 bases respectively, with 9 bases between them. The CDR3 protein is CASSLDWSAPLHF. Here the CDR3 DNA reads TGTGCCAGCAGCTTAGATTGGTCGGCACCCCTCCACTTT.

This clonotype was found many times. The chain has TRBV7-3 and TRBJ2-6; D uncertain. CDR3 length equals 14 residues. V was trimmed by 2 bases and J by 2 bases, leaving 4 bases between them. Looked up from germline, CDR1 is SGHTA and CDR2 is FQGTGA. CDR3 in amino acids: CASSLAAGANVLTF. CDR3 nucleotide sequence: TGTGCCAGCAGCTTAGCTGCTGGGGCCAACGTCCTGACTTTC.

V and J are TRBV6-2 or TRBV6-3 and TRBJ1-1; TRBD1 might be the D (5 bases). CDR1 and CDR2 from the germline V gene are MNHEY and SVGEGT. The V end lost 3 bases, the J end lost 1 base, and 12 bases lay between the germline ends. CDR3 length: 15 residues. In nucleotides, the CDR3 is TGTGCCAGCAGTTATCTTGGGGGATCGAACACTGAAGCTTTCTTT. This gives the protein CASSYLGGSNTEAFF.